This is a list of T cell receptor beta chains from one sample in a study of blood T cell repertoires in COVID-19. Repertoires were generated with immunoSEQ multiplex PCR, while TCRdb's copy carries only in-frame clones and drops some. The table has roughly 60,000 clones, 65% to 90% seen once. The sequencing input was peripheral blood. The source is a woman in her fifties or sixties with acute or convalescent COVID-19. The CDR3 runs from the conserved cysteine through the conserved F or W. Each record gives: D gene, V gene, J gene, clone size, CDR3 DNA, CDR3 protein. A D gene is named only where the DNA matches it firmly. A row's size may be missing; if present it is once, few, many or a size class.

D: .
V: TRBV12-3/TRBV12-4
J: TRBJ1-2
size: few
DNA: TGTGCCAGCAGTCCCAAGCGAGGCTACACCTTC
CDR3: CASSPKRGYTF

D: TRBD1
V: TRBV19
J: TRBJ2-3
size: .
DNA: TGTGCCAGTAGTGTCACAGGGGCAGTTACGCAGTATTTT
CDR3: CASSVTGAVTQYF

D: .
V: TRBV5-6
J: TRBJ1-5
size: .
DNA: TGTGCCAGCAGCTTGTACGGGTCTAGCAATCAGCCCCAGCATTTT
CDR3: CASSLYGSSNQPQHF

D: TRBD2
V: TRBV19
J: TRBJ2-4
size: .
DNA: TGTGCCACCACCACCCGGATAGCGGGGGGGATAGCCAAAAACATTCAGTACTTC
CDR3: CATTTRIAGGIAKNIQYF

D: .
V: TRBV10-1
J: TRBJ2-1
size: .
DNA: TGCGCCAGCGGGATGGCAGGGTCGGCCTACAATGAGCAGTTCTTC
CDR3: CASGMAGSAYNEQFF

D: .
V: TRBV6-6
J: TRBJ2-7
size: .
DNA: TGTGCCAGCAGTTCGGTATCCCGAGGGTTTTACGAGCAGTACTTC
CDR3: CASSSVSRGFYEQYF

D: .
V: TRBV12-3/TRBV12-4
J: TRBJ1-1
size: many
DNA: TGTGCCAGCAGTTTCTTGTTGCAGACTTTCTTT
CDR3: CASSFLLQTFF

D: TRBD1
V: TRBV30
J: TRBJ1-5
size: .
DNA: TGTGCCTGGAGACCACAGGGGTCGAGAAATCAGCCCCAGCATTTT
CDR3: CAWRPQGSRNQPQHF

D: TRBD1
V: TRBV24-1
J: TRBJ2-3
size: .
DNA: TGTGCCACCAGTGATGGAGTTGTGACAGGGGGCTGGACAGATACGCAGTATTTT
CDR3: CATSDGVVTGGWTDTQYF

D: TRBD1
V: TRBV18
J: TRBJ2-5
size: once
DNA: TGTGCCAGCTCACCGGGACAGGGTTCAGAGACCCAGTACTTC
CDR3: CASSPGQGSETQYF

D: TRBD1
V: TRBV20-1
J: TRBJ1-5
size: .
DNA: TGCAGTGCTAGTGCAGGGGGTCAGCCCCAGCATTTT
CDR3: CSASAGGQPQHF

D: TRBD1
V: TRBV9
J: TRBJ2-1
size: .
DNA: TGTGCCAGCAGCGGGGACAGGGCCCACAATGAGCAGTTCTTC
CDR3: CASSGDRAHNEQFF

D: .
V: TRBV13
J: TRBJ2-7
size: .
DNA: TGTGCCAGCAGCTTAGGAGGGGTGAAATACGAGCAGTACTTC
CDR3: CASSLGGVKYEQYF

D: TRBD1
V: TRBV7-3
J: TRBJ2-1
size: few
DNA: TGTGCCAGCAGCTCAAGGACAGGGGGCTGGGATGAGCAGTTCTTC
CDR3: CASSSRTGGWDEQFF

D: .
V: TRBV12-3/TRBV12-4
J: TRBJ1-5
size: .
DNA: TGTGCCAGCAGCCGGGGGGGCCTGGGGCCCCAGCATTTT
CDR3: CASSRGGLGPQHF

D: TRBD1
V: TRBV7-9
J: TRBJ2-3
size: .
DNA: TGTGCCAGCGCGTTGTTGAGGGGGCGATTATCAACAGATACGCAGTATTTT
CDR3: CASALLRGRLSTDTQYF

D: .
V: TRBV3-1/TRBV3-2
J: TRBJ1-2
size: .
DNA: TGTGCCAGCAGCCTCAGGGGTGGTAACTATGGCTACACCTTC
CDR3: CASSLRGGNYGYTF

D: .
V: TRBV19
J: TRBJ1-1
size: .
DNA: TGTGCCAGTAGTATAGTCCAGGGGCCTCCTAGCACTGAAGCTTTCTTT
CDR3: CASSIVQGPPSTEAFF

D: .
V: TRBV27
J: TRBJ2-7
size: once
DNA: TGTGCCAGCAGTTTCGGATCGGCGGACGAGCAGTACTTC
CDR3: CASSFGSADEQYF

D: TRBD1
V: TRBV6-1
J: TRBJ1-4
size: .
DNA: TGTGCCAGCAACGCCCCGGGACAGGATGAAAAACTGTTTTTT
CDR3: CASNAPGQDEKLFF

D: .
V: TRBV9
J: TRBJ2-3
size: .
DNA: TGTGCCAGCAGCGAAACCTCTAACACAGATACGCAGTATTTT
CDR3: CASSETSNTDTQYF

D: .
V: TRBV5-5
J: TRBJ1-2
size: .
DNA: TGTGCCAGCAGGATGGAGGGAAACTATGGCTACACCTTC
CDR3: CASRMEGNYGYTF

D: TRBD1
V: TRBV5-4
J: TRBJ1-1
size: once
DNA: TGTGCCAGCAGCTTGGAGATACAGGGGCCGACTGAAGCTTTCTTT
CDR3: CASSLEIQGPTEAFF

D: .
V: TRBV5-1
J: TRBJ2-7
size: .
DNA: TGCGCCAGCACCGAGGGATTGGCGAACGAGCAGTACTTC
CDR3: CASTEGLANEQYF

D: .
V: TRBV14
J: TRBJ1-2
size: .
DNA: TGTGCCAGCAGCCAATTCCGGCAGGGGGGCTACACCTTC
CDR3: CASSQFRQGGYTF

D: .
V: TRBV20-1
J: TRBJ1-5
size: .
DNA: TGCAGTGCTAGTCCGGGGTTAGGCAATCAGCCCCAGCATTTT
CDR3: CSASPGLGNQPQHF

D: .
V: TRBV19
J: TRBJ1-5
size: .
DNA: TGTGCCAGTAGTATCCCCCCCGGACAGCCATATCAGCCCCAGCATTTT
CDR3: CASSIPPGQPYQPQHF

D: TRBD2
V: TRBV5-1
J: TRBJ2-3
size: .
DNA: TGCGCCAGCAGCTTGCCCAGCGGGGAAGATACGCAGTATTTT
CDR3: CASSLPSGEDTQYF

D: .
V: TRBV2
J: TRBJ1-2
size: .
DNA: TGTGCCAGCAGTGAAGCGGGGAGGGGAACTGGCTACACCTTC
CDR3: CASSEAGRGTGYTF

D: .
V: TRBV9
J: TRBJ1-4
size: .
DNA: TGTGCCAGCAGCCAGACGACAGGCGCCAATGAAAAACTGTTTTTT
CDR3: CASSQTTGANEKLFF

D: TRBD1
V: TRBV11-2
J: TRBJ1-1
size: once
DNA: TGTGCCAGCAGTTCCCAAATAGGACAGGGGGGCACTGAAGCTTTCTTT
CDR3: CASSSQIGQGGTEAFF

D: .
V: TRBV9
J: TRBJ1-2
size: once
DNA: TGTGCCAGCAGCGTAGGAGTTAACTATGGCTACACCTTC
CDR3: CASSVGVNYGYTF

D: TRBD1
V: TRBV10-3
J: TRBJ1-2
size: .
DNA: TGTGCCATCAGTGAGTCGGGACAGGGAGGCTACACCTTC
CDR3: CAISESGQGGYTF

D: TRBD2
V: TRBV5-1
J: TRBJ2-7
size: .
DNA: TGCGCCAGCAGCTTACCTCGGGAGGCTACATCATCCTACGAGCAGTACTTC
CDR3: CASSLPREATSSYEQYF

D: .
V: TRBV9
J: TRBJ2-2
size: once
DNA: TGTGCCAGCAGCGTCGTACAGTCGAACACCGGGGAGCTGTTTTTT
CDR3: CASSVVQSNTGELFF

D: .
V: TRBV5-1
J: TRBJ2-7
size: .
DNA: TGCGCCAGCAGCTTGCGGGTAATCCACGAGCAGTACTTC
CDR3: CASSLRVIHEQYF

D: TRBD1
V: TRBV29-1
J: TRBJ2-3
size: .
DNA: TGCAGCGCCACCGGGACAGGGGTCCTGCGGGAGTATTTT
CDR3: CSATGTGVLREYF

D: TRBD1
V: TRBV3-1/TRBV3-2
J: TRBJ2-2
size: few
DNA: TGTGCCACCCAGAGACAGGGATTTCGGGGGGAGCTGTTTTTT
CDR3: CATQRQGFRGELFF

D: .
V: TRBV5-4
J: TRBJ2-3
size: .
DNA: TGTGCCAGCAGCTTGTCCCAGGGAATGAGGCACACACGCACAGATACGCAGTATTTT
CDR3: CASSLSQGMRHTRTDTQYF

D: TRBD1
V: TRBV7-6
J: TRBJ2-3
size: .
DNA: TGTGCCAGTAGACAGGGTTCGACAGATACGCAGTATTTT
CDR3: CASRQGSTDTQYF

D: TRBD1
V: TRBV7-3
J: TRBJ2-1
size: .
DNA: TGTGCCAGCAGCGCGCGACAGGGAATCTACAATGAGCAGTTCTTC
CDR3: CASSARQGIYNEQFF

D: TRBD1
V: TRBV6-1
J: TRBJ2-7
size: .
DNA: TGTGCCAGCAGTGCCGCCGGGACAGGGAAAAGTTACGAGCAGTACTTC
CDR3: CASSAAGTGKSYEQYF

D: TRBD1
V: TRBV7-8
J: TRBJ1-6
size: .
DNA: TGTGCCAGCAGCTTAGCGGGACAGGGTTTTAATTCACCCCTCCACTTT
CDR3: CASSLAGQGFNSPLHF

D: .
V: TRBV24-1
J: TRBJ1-1
size: .
DNA: TGTGCCACCAGTGGCGTCGGGGGCACTGAAGCTTTCTTT
CDR3: CATSGVGGTEAFF